What follows describes a single T cell receptor beta chain. Its antigen is currently unknown. Clones were read by immunoSEQ multiplex PCR, and TCRdb kept only the in-frame ones, dropping some. The data hold more than 1,200 clones, with 82% observed a single time. This sample stems from a study of chemoradiotherapy in HPV16-positive cancers. Points from the study as a whole: Candidate HPV-specific clones and E7-related TCR motifs grew in tumor during treatment. In HPV16-positive patients, HPV-responsive T-cell expansion tracked better recurrence-free survival.

This CDR3 region has 14 residues. V was trimmed by 3 bases and J by 1 base, leaving 8 bases between them. Germline lookup yields CDR1 SEHNR and CDR2 FQNEAQ (reference sequence). This chain joins TRBV7-9 and TRBJ2-3, with no clear D. The clonotype comes from a human donor with HPV-associated anogenital cancer. The sample was tumor tissue, taken from a patient who underwent chemoradiotherapy. In DNA form, the CDR3 reads TGTGCCAGCAGCTTGGTTGGGGGCACAGATACGCAGTATTTT. Protein product: CASSLVGGTDTQYF.